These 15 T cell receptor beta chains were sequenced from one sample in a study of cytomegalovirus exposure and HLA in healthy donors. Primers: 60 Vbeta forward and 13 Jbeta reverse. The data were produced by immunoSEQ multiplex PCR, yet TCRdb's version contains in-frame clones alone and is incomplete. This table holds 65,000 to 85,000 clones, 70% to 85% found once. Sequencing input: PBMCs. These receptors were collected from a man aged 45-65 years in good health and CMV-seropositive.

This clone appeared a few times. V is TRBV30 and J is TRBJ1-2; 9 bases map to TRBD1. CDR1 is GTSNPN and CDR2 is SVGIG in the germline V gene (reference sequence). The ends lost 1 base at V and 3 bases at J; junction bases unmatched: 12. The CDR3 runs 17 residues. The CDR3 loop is CAWSAGTGSWWYYGYTF. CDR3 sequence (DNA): TGTGCCTGGAGTGCTGGGACAGGGTCATGGTGGTACTATGGCTACACCTTC.

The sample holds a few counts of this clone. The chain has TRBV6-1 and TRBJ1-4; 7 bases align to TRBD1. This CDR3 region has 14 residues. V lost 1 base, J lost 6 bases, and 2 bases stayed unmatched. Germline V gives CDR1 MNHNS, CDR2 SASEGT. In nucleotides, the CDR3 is TGTGCCAGCAGTGAAGACAGGGGATATGAAAAACTGTTTTTT. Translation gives CASSEDRGYEKLFF.

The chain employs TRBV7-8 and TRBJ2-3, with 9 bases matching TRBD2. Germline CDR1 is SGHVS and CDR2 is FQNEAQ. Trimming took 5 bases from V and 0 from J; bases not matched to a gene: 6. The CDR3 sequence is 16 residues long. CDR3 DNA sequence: TGTGCCAGCAGCCCGGGACTAGCCGATAGCACAGATACGCAGTATTTT. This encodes CASSPGLADSTDTQYF.

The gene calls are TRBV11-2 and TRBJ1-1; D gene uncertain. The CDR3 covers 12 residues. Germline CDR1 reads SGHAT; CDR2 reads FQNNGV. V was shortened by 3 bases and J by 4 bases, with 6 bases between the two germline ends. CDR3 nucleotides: TGTGCCAGCAGCTTGACATCCACTGAAGCTTTCTTT. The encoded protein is CASSLTSTEAFF.

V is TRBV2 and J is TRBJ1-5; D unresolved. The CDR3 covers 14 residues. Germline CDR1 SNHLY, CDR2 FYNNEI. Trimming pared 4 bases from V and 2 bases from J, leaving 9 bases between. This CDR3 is CASSGESGNQPQHF. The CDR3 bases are TGTGCCAGCAGTGGGGAGTCAGGCAATCAGCCCCAGCATTTT.

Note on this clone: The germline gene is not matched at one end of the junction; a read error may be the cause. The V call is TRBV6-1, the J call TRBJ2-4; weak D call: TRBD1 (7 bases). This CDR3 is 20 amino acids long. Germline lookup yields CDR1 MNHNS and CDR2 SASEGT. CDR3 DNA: TGTGCCAGCAGTGGTATCTTGCCGGGACAGCCTTTACTAGCCAAAAACAGTCAGTACTTC. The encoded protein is CASSGILPGQPLLAKNSQYF.

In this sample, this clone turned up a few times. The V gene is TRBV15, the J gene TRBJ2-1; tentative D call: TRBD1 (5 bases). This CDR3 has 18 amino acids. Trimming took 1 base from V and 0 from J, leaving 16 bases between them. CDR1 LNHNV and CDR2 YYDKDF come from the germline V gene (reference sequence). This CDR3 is CATSRGPAWGPSYNEQFF. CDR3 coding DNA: TGTGCCACCAGCAGAGGTCCTGCGTGGGGCCCCTCCTACAATGAGCAGTTCTTC. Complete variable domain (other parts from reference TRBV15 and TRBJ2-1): DAMVIQNPRYQVTQFGKPVTLSCSQTLNHNVMYWYQQKSSQAPKLLFHYYDKDFNNEADTPDNFQSRRPNTSFCFLDIRSPGLGDTAMYLCATSRGPAWGPSYNEQFFGPGTRLTVL.

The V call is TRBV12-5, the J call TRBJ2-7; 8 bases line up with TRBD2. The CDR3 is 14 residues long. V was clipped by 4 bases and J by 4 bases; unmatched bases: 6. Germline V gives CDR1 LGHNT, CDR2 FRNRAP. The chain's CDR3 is CASGSAGGGYEQYF. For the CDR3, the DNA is TGTGCTAGTGGTTCGGCGGGAGGTGGATACGAGCAGTACTTC. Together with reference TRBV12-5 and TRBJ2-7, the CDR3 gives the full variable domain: DARVTQTPRHKVTEMGQEVTMRCQPILGHNTVFWYRQTMMQGLELLAYFRNRAPLDDSGMPKDRFSAEMPDATLATLKIQPSEPRDSAVYFCASGSAGGGYEQYFGPGTRLTVT.

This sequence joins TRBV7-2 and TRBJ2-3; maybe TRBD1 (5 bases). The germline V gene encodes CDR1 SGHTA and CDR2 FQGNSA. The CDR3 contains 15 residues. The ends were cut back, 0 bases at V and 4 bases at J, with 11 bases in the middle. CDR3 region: CASSLARVTADTQYF. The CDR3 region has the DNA TGTGCCAGCAGCTTAGCCAGGGTTACAGCAGATACGCAGTATTTT.

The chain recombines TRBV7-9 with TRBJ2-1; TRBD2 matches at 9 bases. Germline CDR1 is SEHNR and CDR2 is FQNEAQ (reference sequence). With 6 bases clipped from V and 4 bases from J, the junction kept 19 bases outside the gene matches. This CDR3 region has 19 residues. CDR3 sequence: CASSSGTSSFAGGYNEQFF. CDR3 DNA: TGTGCCAGCAGTTCCGGGACTAGCAGTTTCGCGGGAGGATACAATGAGCAGTTCTTC.

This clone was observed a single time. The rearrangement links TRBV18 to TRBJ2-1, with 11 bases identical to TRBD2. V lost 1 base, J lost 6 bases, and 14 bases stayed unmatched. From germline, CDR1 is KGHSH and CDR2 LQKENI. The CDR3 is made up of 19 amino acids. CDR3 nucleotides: TGTGCCAGCTCACCACGTCCCGGGACTAGCGGTCCTCCTGGCAATGAGCAGTTCTTC. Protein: CASSPRPGTSGPPGNEQFF. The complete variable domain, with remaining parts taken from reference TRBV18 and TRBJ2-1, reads NAGVMQNPRHLVRRRGQEARLRCSPMKGHSHVYWYRQLPEEGLKFMVYLQKENIIDESGMPKERFSAEFPKEGPSILRIQQVVRGDSAAYFCASSPRPGTSGPPGNEQFFGPGTRLTVL.

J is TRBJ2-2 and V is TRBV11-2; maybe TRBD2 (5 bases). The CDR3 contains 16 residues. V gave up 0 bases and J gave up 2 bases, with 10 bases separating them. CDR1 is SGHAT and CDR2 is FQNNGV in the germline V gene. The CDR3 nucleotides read TGTGCCAGCAGCTTAGATCGCCTAGCCAACACCGGGGAGCTGTTTTTT. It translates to CASSLDRLANTGELFF.

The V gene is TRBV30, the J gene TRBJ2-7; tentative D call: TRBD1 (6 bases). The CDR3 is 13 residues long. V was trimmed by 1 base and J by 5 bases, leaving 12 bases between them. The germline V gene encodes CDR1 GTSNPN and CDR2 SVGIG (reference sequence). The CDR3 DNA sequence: TGTGCCTGGAGTGGACAGGCGTCCGACGAGCAGTACTTC. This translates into CAWSGQASDEQYF.

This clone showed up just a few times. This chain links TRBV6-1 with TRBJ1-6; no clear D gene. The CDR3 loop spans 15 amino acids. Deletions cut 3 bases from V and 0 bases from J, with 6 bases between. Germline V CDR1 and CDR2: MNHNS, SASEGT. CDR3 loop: CASSDGSSYNSPLHF. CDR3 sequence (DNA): TGTGCCAGCAGTGACGGGAGCTCCTATAATTCACCCCTCCACTTT.

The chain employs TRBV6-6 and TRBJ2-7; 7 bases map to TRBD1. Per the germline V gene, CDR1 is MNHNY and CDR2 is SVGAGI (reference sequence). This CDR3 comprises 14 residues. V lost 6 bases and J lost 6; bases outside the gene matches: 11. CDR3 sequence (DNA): TGTGCCAGCAGCTACGACAGGGCCGGGCCCGAGCAGTACTTC. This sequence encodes CASSYDRAGPEQYF.